This T cell receptor beta chain comes out of a study of blood T cell repertoires in COVID-19. In germline, CDR1 is MNHEY, CDR2 SMNVEV (reference sequence). The CDR3 spans 15 residues. V shed 3 bases and J shed 0 bases, with 9 bases lying between them. This clone was seen only a few times. Assay: immunoSEQ multiplex PCR; the TCRdb copy retains only in-frame clones and omits some. The sample holds some 250,000 clones, approximately 82% seen once. The chain carries TRBV27 and TRBJ2-1, with a weak D call TRBD2 (6 bases). The sample taken for sequencing was peripheral blood. The source of this sequence is a woman aged 18-35 years with acute or convalescent COVID-19. The CDR3: CASSFGLPSYNEQFF. In nucleotides, the CDR3 is TGTGCCAGCAGTTTTGGACTACCCTCCTACAATGAGCAGTTCTTC.